This T cell receptor beta chain was documented in a study of T-cell memory formation after mild COVID-19 (dated by TCRdb to about 2021). About the full investigation: Most TCR sequence clusters were specific to one of the two donors. The cohort was made up of two young adult volunteers, one female and one male, who were previously healthy. In a couple of donors, T-cell clones that expanded and contracted after mild COVID-19 were followed by sequencing TCRalpha and TCRbeta repertoires longitudinally. Study-wide conclusions, independent of this receptor: The study included only a couple of mild cases, and larger cohorts that include severe cases with pre-infection samples were judged to be necessary. Some responding clones were detected in pre-infection memory, which suggested that pre-existing cross-reactive memory T cells had joined the SARS-CoV-2 response. Whether the second-wave clones peaking on day 37 were SARS-CoV-2 specific was not confirmed. Clones that contracted from day 15 to 85 showed balanced CD4/CD8 phenotypes, whereas a second wave of clones that expanded from day 15 to 37 leaned towards CD4+. Contracting CD4+ clones turned up mainly in the CM and EM memory subsets, whereas EMRA was where CD8+ clones were enriched.

The sample was run on an Illumina NovaSeq 6000. TCRalpha and TCRbeta cDNA libraries were constructed by 5'RACE with constant-segment primers, with sample barcodes and unique molecular identifiers being introduced. Trizol reagent was used to extract RNA from every sample. The libraries were amplified in two PCR steps, and the second step added a second sample barcode and Illumina TruSeq adapters. Sequencing of libraries was performed on an Illumina NovaSeq with 2 x 150 bp paired-end reads. Per the source publication's procedure: The reads were demultiplexed and collapsed into UMI-guided consensus sequences using migec v1.2.7. Using mixcr v2.1.11, the UMI consensuses were aligned to TRA and TRB V and J templates and assembled into clonotypes. Clonotypes were classified as expanded or contracted when called significant by both edgeR and NoisET, with noise models trained on biological replicates. For edgeR calls, the thresholds were a false discovery rate-adjusted p below 0.01 and a log2 fold-change of 1. As an exploratory analysis of dynamics, max-normalized trajectories of the 1000 most abundant clonotypes were examined by PCA with hierarchical clustering. Separately sequenced CD4+ and CD8+ repertoires were used to assign a CD4 or CD8 phenotype to each responding clone. The raw public reads went through TCRdb reprocessing: fastp at Q25, MiXCR clone calling, in-frame beta chains kept. Each entry merges the rows of one CDR3 protein and shows their most common DNA and genes. These V and J calls rely on TCRdb rather than the paper's analysis. This sample lists under 300,000 distinct CDR3 sequences; about 17% were detected once. 22% of the sample is taken by the ten largest.

At the junction V is shortened by 9 bases and J by 6 bases, with 18 bases in between. The CDR3 starts with the cysteine, ends with the phenylalanine, and has 15 residues. Of the read, only the CDR3 DNA is kept; its 45 bases are in frame from base 1. The germline V gene supplies CDR1 SNHLY and CDR2 FYNNEI. To note about this clonotype: The specificity of this receptor is unknown. One base away there is no much larger clone; base qualities are not given.

Ficoll-Paque density gradient centrifugation was used to isolate PBMCs. The source material was PBMCs or a T cell subset sorted from them (not recorded which). This clonotype was sampled from a man between 18 and 29 years old who had mild COVID-19 (a few samples of this study predate the infection). The sample titles of this study are shuffled in the database, so cell type and time point are left out; the donor was told from shared clones. The sequence links TRBV2 to TRBJ1-6; the D gene is perhaps TRBD1, on 5 matching bases. The CDR3 is CARRVDSLFNSPLHF. The DNA sequence follows: TGTGCCAGGAGAGTCGACAGCCTTTTTAATTCACCCCTCCACTTT.